Following are 26 T cell receptor beta chains from one sample sequenced in a study of blood T cell repertoires in COVID-19. Sequenced by immunoSEQ multiplex PCR; TCRdb stores in-frame clones only, minus some. Of approximately 270,000 clones detected, around 85% appear once; the ten largest clones hold approximately 1.9%. Sequenced input: PBMCs or T cells enriched from blood (not recorded which). The receptors stem from a woman between 50 and 59 years old who had recovered from COVID-19.

The V call is TRBV30, the J call TRBJ1-4; no clear D gene. Germline V gene lookup returns CDR1 GTSNPN and CDR2 SVGIG (reference sequence). The CDR3 runs to 13 residues. The V end lost 3 bases, the J end lost 4 bases, and 9 bases lay between the germline ends. For the CDR3, the DNA is TGTGCCTGGAGCCCCAGGCTTAATGAAAAACTGTTTTTT. Translating it yields CAWSPRLNEKLFF.

The V gene is TRBV28, the J gene TRBJ1-6; 8 bases fit TRBD1. Per germline, CDR1 MDHEN and CDR2 SYDVKM. Germline trimming cut 7 bases from V and 10 bases from J; bases unmatched to any gene: 6. This CDR3 is 13 amino acids long. The CDR3 DNA reads as TGTGCCAGCACCCCCAGGGGGCAGTCACCCCTCCACTTT. This gives the protein CASTPRGQSPLHF.

This clone turned up a few times. The J gene is TRBJ2-1, the V gene TRBV11-2, with D perhaps matching TRBD1 (5 bases). The V end lost 4 bases, the J end lost 5 bases, and 12 bases lay between the germline ends. Germline V lookup: CDR1 SGHAT, CDR2 FQNNGV. The CDR3 totals 14 residues. The DNA of the CDR3 is TGTGCCAGCAGCTCTGTTAGGGGAAACAATGAGCAGTTCTTC. Translated, it gives CASSSVRGNNEQFF. Together with reference TRBV11-2 and TRBJ2-1, the CDR3 gives the full variable domain: EAGVAQSPRYKIIEKRQSVAFWCNPISGHATLYWYQQILGQGPKLLIQFQNNGVVDDSQLPKDRFSAERLKGVDSTLKIQPAKLEDSAVYLCASSSVRGNNEQFFGPGTRLTVL.

The genes are TRBV1 and TRBJ2-7; TRBD1, the table's D call, was not compared with the DNA. TRBV1 is a pseudogene. The CDR3 has 14 residues. CDR3 loop: CTSSQGDSTYEQYF. CDR3 coding DNA: TGCACCAGCAGCCAAGGGGACAGTACCTACGAGCAGTACTTC.

This clone was found a few times. The rearrangement links TRBV5-1 to TRBJ1-6; 7 bases align to TRBD1. In germline, CDR1 is SGHRS, CDR2 YFSETQ. The CDR3 runs to 14 residues. J gave up 13 bases and V 3 bases, and 10 bases lay outside the gene matches. The CDR3 spells CASSYGQDRVPLHF. The CDR3 DNA follows: TGCGCCAGCAGCTACGGACAGGATAGGGTCCCCCTCCACTTT.

This clone was seen only a few times. V is TRBV29-1 and J is TRBJ2-2; 8 bases are shared with TRBD1. Trimming removed 7 bases from V and 1 base from J; junction bases left unmatched: 5. CDR3 length: 14 residues. The germline V gene has CDR1 SQVTM and CDR2 ANQGSEA. CDR3 nucleotides: TGCAGCGCCCGGACAGGGCTGAACACCGGGGAGCTGTTTTTT. This translates into CSARTGLNTGELFF.

The CDR3 sequence: CATSRDGGRSTDTQYF. CDR3 sequence (DNA): TGTGCCACCAGCAGAGACGGCGGGAGGAGCACAGATACGCAGTATTTT. The genes are TRBV15 and TRBJ2-3; 8 bases match TRBD2. CDR1 is LNHNV, CDR2 YYDKDF, per germline (reference sequence). The CDR3 runs 16 residues. The trim removed 0 bases at V and 0 bases at J, leaving 2 bases unmatched. Full variable domain (missing parts from reference TRBV15 and TRBJ2-3): DAMVIQNPRYQVTQFGKPVTLSCSQTLNHNVMYWYQQKSSQAPKLLFHYYDKDFNNEADTPDNFQSRRPNTSFCFLDIRSPGLGDTAMYLCATSRDGGRSTDTQYFGPGTRLTVL.

This clone was observed a few times. The chain uses TRBV5-4 and TRBJ2-2; a possible D gene is TRBD2 (6 bases). The germline gives CDR1 SGHNT, CDR2 YYREEE (reference sequence). This CDR3 contains 16 residues. The V and J ends lost 4 bases and 7 bases respectively, with 20 bases between them. CDR3 sequence (DNA): TGTGCCAGCAGCCCCCGGGCTAGCGAGTTGATCGGGGAGCTGTTTTTT. Translation gives CASSPRASELIGELFF.

This chain joins TRBV28 and TRBJ1-6, with 9 positions matching TRBD1. The CDR3 is 18 amino acids. Per the germline V gene, CDR1 is MDHEN and CDR2 is SYDVKM. Trimming removed 5 bases from V and 0 bases from J; junction bases left unmatched: 8. The DNA for the CDR3 is TGTGCCAGCAGTGCCGGGACAGGGCTTAGCTCCTATAATTCACCCCTCCACTTT. This codes for CASSAGTGLSSYNSPLHF.

J is TRBJ2-3 and V is TRBV7-8; 12 bases align to TRBD1. The CDR3 is made up of 16 amino acids. Germline assignment: CDR1 SGHVS and CDR2 FQNEAQ. Losses at the gene ends were 6 bases for V and 4 bases for J; bases not matched to a gene: 8. CDR3 sequence reads: CASRTTGQGAADTQYF. CDR3 DNA sequence: TGTGCCAGCAGAACAACGGGACAGGGGGCGGCAGATACGCAGTATTTT.

The V and J genes are TRBV6-5 and TRBJ1-1; D remains unclear. Germline V gene data show CDR1 as MNHEY and CDR2 as SVGAGI. The CDR3 spans 14 residues. V lost 2 bases, J lost 1 base, and 8 bases lay in between. CDR3 nucleotide sequence: TGTGCCAGCAGTTACGGGGAGGGGAACACTGAAGCTTTCTTT. As protein: CASSYGEGNTEAFF.

The CDR3 reads CASSLAARSGPPARGYTF. CDR3 nucleotide sequence: TGTGCCAGCAGCTTAGCGGCCAGGTCAGGGCCTCCTGCGAGGGGCTACACCTTC. The chain joins TRBV7-9 to TRBJ1-2, with a possible D match to TRBD1 (5 bases). Germline V gene data show CDR1 as SEHNR and CDR2 as FQNEAQ (reference sequence). CDR3 length: 18 residues. V shed 0 bases and J shed 8 bases, with 25 bases lying between them.

This clone came up once. The J gene is TRBJ1-2, the V gene TRBV28, with 7 bases aligning to TRBD1. Germline lookup yields CDR1 MDHEN and CDR2 SYDVKM. V was pared by 10 bases and J by 3 bases, with 11 bases of the junction left unmatched. This CDR3 has 14 amino acids. The CDR3 DNA follows: TGTGCCACAGGGGGAACACAGGGGTACTATGGCTACACCTTC. This sequence encodes CATGGTQGYYGYTF.

This rearrangement joins TRBV27 to TRBJ1-1, with TRBD1 identical over 8 bases. Germline lookup yields CDR1 MNHEY and CDR2 SMNVEV (reference sequence). The CDR3 runs 13 residues. The V and J ends lost 6 bases and 8 bases, in that order; junction bases with no gene match: 8. The CDR3: CASRQTGVQEAFF. The CDR3 DNA is TGTGCCAGCAGGCAGACAGGGGTCCAAGAAGCTTTCTTT.

V is TRBV3-1 (or the pseudogene TRBV3-2) and J is TRBJ2-1; 10 nucleotides align to TRBD2. Unmatched junction bases numbered 4, after V lost 3 bases and J lost 2 bases. CDR1 is LGHDT, CDR2 YNNKEL, per germline (reference sequence). This CDR3 spans 16 amino acids. The CDR3 sequence is CASSQSGRGPYNEQFF. CDR3 DNA sequence: TGTGCCAGCAGCCAGAGCGGGAGGGGGCCCTACAATGAGCAGTTCTTC.

The count of this clone is one. J is TRBJ2-7 and V is TRBV5-1; TRBD2 matches at 11 bases. The ends lost 2 bases at V and 6 bases at J; junction bases unmatched: 7. The CDR3 is made up of 15 amino acids. Germline V gives CDR1 SGHRS, CDR2 YFSETQ. The CDR3 spells CASSFDLAGGLEQYF. The CDR3 nucleotides are TGCGCCAGCAGCTTCGACCTAGCGGGAGGCCTCGAGCAGTACTTC.

The chain couples TRBV7-8 to TRBJ2-3, with TRBD2 matching 7 bases. CDR1 is SGHVS and CDR2 is FQNEAQ in the germline V gene. Germline trimming cut 1 base from V and 2 bases from J; bases unmatched to any gene: 6. This CDR3 has 16 amino acids. CDR3: CASSLGASGSTDTQYF. The CDR3 coding sequence is TGTGCCAGCAGCTTAGGGGCTAGCGGATCCACAGATACGCAGTATTTT.

This sequence joins TRBV3-1 (or the pseudogene TRBV3-2) and TRBJ1-2, with D tentatively TRBD1 (5 bases). V gave up 1 base and J gave up 8 bases, with 11 bases separating them. The CDR3 loop spans 13 amino acids. The germline CDR1 and CDR2 sequences are LGHDT and YNNKEL (reference sequence). CDR3 region: CASSQGGDGGYTF. CDR3 in DNA: TGTGCCAGCAGCCAAGGGGGGGACGGAGGCTACACCTTC.

The chain couples TRBV5-5 to TRBJ2-7; 9 bases agree with TRBD1. The CDR3 runs to 18 residues. Losses at the gene ends were 0 bases for V and 0 bases for J; bases not matched to a gene: 10. From germline, CDR1 is SGHKS and CDR2 YYEKEE (reference sequence). CDR3: CASSLEADRGLLSYEQYF. As DNA, the CDR3 is TGTGCCAGCAGCTTGGAGGCGGACAGGGGTCTTCTCTCCTACGAGCAGTACTTC.

The chain combines TRBV5-4 with TRBJ1-1, with TRBD1 as a possible D gene (5 bases). Germline-derived CDR1 and CDR2 are SGHNT and YYREEE (reference sequence). This CDR3 has 13 amino acids. Trimming took off 8 bases at V and 4 bases at J, with 15 bases between the two ends. For the CDR3, the DNA is TGTGCCAGTCCGGCACCCGGGGGCACTGAAGCTTTCTTT. This codes for CASPAPGGTEAFF.

V is TRBV7-3 and J is TRBJ2-3; no firm D call. CDR3 length: 13 residues. Trimming removed 4 bases at V and 6 bases at J, with 11 bases between. The germline V gene has CDR1 SGHTA and CDR2 FQGTGA. CDR3 sequence (DNA): TGTGCCAGCAGCTCCACCTTCGGGGATACGCAGTATTTT. Translating it yields CASSSTFGDTQYF.

This chain uses TRBV19 with TRBJ2-7; D possibly corresponds to TRBD1 (5 bases). Germline lookup yields CDR1 LNHDA and CDR2 SQIVND (reference sequence). The CDR3 spans 14 residues. Trimming took 1 base from V and 3 from J, leaving 10 bases between them. CDR3 amino acids: CASSIADTFYEQYF. Here the CDR3 DNA reads TGTGCCAGTAGTATAGCGGACACCTTCTACGAGCAGTACTTC. Full variable domain (missing parts from reference TRBV19 and TRBJ2-7): DGGITQSPKYLFRKEGQNVTLSCEQNLNHDAMYWYRQDPGQGLRLIYYSQIVNDFQKGDIAEGYSVSREKKESFPLTVTSAQKNPTAFYLCASSIADTFYEQYFGPGTRLTVT.

The chain employs TRBV25-1 and TRBJ1-2, with D tentatively TRBD1 (5 bases). V shed 6 bases and J shed 3 bases, with 14 bases lying between them. The CDR3 has 14 amino acids. Germline loops: CDR1 MGHDK, CDR2 SYGVNS. CDR3 DNA sequence: TGTGCCAGCAGCCCCCAGGGTGGACACTATGGCTACACCTTC. This codes for CASSPQGGHYGYTF.

The CDR3 region is CASSLFQGTGGGYGYTF. The CDR3 nucleotides read TGTGCCAGCAGTTTGTTTCAGGGGACAGGGGGGGGTTATGGCTACACCTTC. This rearrangement joins TRBV28 to TRBJ1-2; TRBD1 aligns across 11 bases. Germline CDR1 and CDR2: MDHEN and SYDVKM. The V and J ends lost 3 bases and 5 bases, in that order; junction bases with no gene match: 11. The CDR3 spans 17 residues.

The gene calls are TRBV18 and TRBJ2-7, with D tentatively TRBD1 (5 bases). The CDR3 is 13 amino acids. V lost 1 base and J 4 bases, leaving 8 bases between the germline ends. The germline gives CDR1 KGHSH, CDR2 LQKENI. The CDR3 coding sequence is TGTGCCAGCTCACCACAGGGGAAGTACGAGCAGTACTTC. Protein sequence: CASSPQGKYEQYF.

V is TRBV24-1 and J is TRBJ2-1; D is undetermined. Trimming left V 9 bases short and J 0 bases short, with 11 bases between. The CDR3 is 14 amino acids. Germline V gene data show CDR1 as KGHDR and CDR2 as SFDVKD. The CDR3 spells CATRRPSSYNEQFF. CDR3 DNA sequence: TGTGCCACCCGCCGCCCTAGCTCCTACAATGAGCAGTTCTTC.